The 13 T cell receptor beta chains below were found in one sample sequenced in a study of shared clonotypes between healthy human individuals. Some clones are missing from TCRdb's copy, which holds only in-frame ones; the method was immunoSEQ multiplex PCR. The sample yields approximately 980,000 clones, approximately 80% seen once. The sample taken for sequencing was memory CD4+ T cells sorted from blood. Subset given: CD45RA-negative fraction. The origin of the receptors is a young man in good health.

This clone was picked up one time. The chain couples TRBV10-2 to TRBJ2-1, with 8 bases matching TRBD2. V dropped 3 bases and J dropped 4; count of bases not matched to a gene: 5. The CDR3 sequence is 15 residues long. CDR1 WSHSY and CDR2 SAAADI come from the germline V gene. CDR3 DNA: TGCGCCAGCAGTGACAGCGGGGGACCTTACAATGAGCAGTTCTTC. Translating it yields CASSDSGGPYNEQFF.

V usage is TRBV2 and J usage is TRBJ1-1, with D possibly TRBD1 on 5 matching bases. The V end was cut by 8 bases, the J end by 2 bases, with 12 bases between. Germline CDR1 SNHLY, CDR2 FYNNEI. The CDR3 sequence is 13 residues long. The CDR3 here is CASDLDRNTEAFF. In nucleotides, the CDR3 is TGTGCCAGCGATCTCGACAGAAACACTGAAGCTTTCTTT.

This clone was detected only once. The V and J genes are TRBV19 and TRBJ1-6; D uncertain. The CDR3 has 15 amino acids. Germline V gene lookup returns CDR1 LNHDA and CDR2 SQIVND (reference sequence). Deletions cut 1 base from V and 8 bases from J, with 12 bases between. The CDR3 coding sequence is TGTGCCAGTAGTATAGGGGCAGCCGAGTATTCACCCCTCCACTTT. Encoded protein: CASSIGAAEYSPLHF. The full variable domain, rest sourced from reference TRBV19 and TRBJ1-6, is DGGITQSPKYLFRKEGQNVTLSCEQNLNHDAMYWYRQDPGQGLRLIYYSQIVNDFQKGDIAEGYSVSREKKESFPLTVTSAQKNPTAFYLCASSIGAAEYSPLHFGNGTRLTVT.

The chain recombines TRBV5-5 with TRBJ1-4; TRBD1 might be the D (5 bases). The CDR3 covers 16 residues. V dropped 3 bases and J dropped 1 base, with 13 bases sitting between them. Germline loops: CDR1 SGHKS, CDR2 YYEKEE (reference sequence). The DNA for the CDR3 is TGTGCCAGCAGCTCCGCGTTGGGGGAAACTAATGAAAAACTGTTTTTT. It specifies CASSSALGETNEKLFF.

The genes are TRBV18 and TRBJ2-7, with D perhaps given as TRBD1 or TRBD2 (5 bases each). The CDR3 is 13 amino acids. Trimming stripped 3 bases from V and 4 bases from J, with 10 bases between. CDR1 and CDR2 (germline): KGHSH, LQKENI. The CDR3 nucleotides are TGTGCCAGCTCACCCGGGACGTTATACGAGCAGTACTTC. Amino acid sequence: CASSPGTLYEQYF.

The rearrangement joins TRBV4-1 to TRBJ1-5; 8 bases match TRBD1. Germline V gene data show CDR1 as MGHRA and CDR2 as YSYEKL. This CDR3 contains 16 residues. J lost 3 bases, V lost 0 bases, and 4 bases had no gene match. This CDR3 reads CASSQDSGQVNQPQHF. In DNA, the CDR3 is TGCGCCAGCAGCCAAGATTCGGGACAGGTCAATCAGCCCCAGCATTTT.

The chain links TRBV29-1 to TRBJ2-2, with D perhaps TRBD1 or TRBD2 (5 bases each). CDR1 SQVTM and CDR2 ANQGSEA come from the germline V gene. Between the trimmed V and J ends, which lost 6 bases and 1 base, there was a span of 12 bases. The CDR3 extends over 14 amino acids. The chain's CDR3 is CSVLPGRNTGELFF. The CDR3 DNA sequence: TGCAGCGTGTTACCGGGACGGAACACCGGGGAGCTGTTTTTT.

In DNA form, the CDR3 reads TGTGCCAGCAGTAGCGGACAGCTTTTAGAGCAGTACTTC. Encoded protein: CASSSGQLLEQYF. This chain uses TRBV2 with TRBJ2-7; possibly TRBD1 for D (6 bases). The CDR3 totals 13 residues. V was pared by 5 bases and J by 7 bases, with 15 bases between. CDR1 is SNHLY and CDR2 is FYNNEI in the germline V gene. The whole variable domain, remainder taken from reference TRBV2 and TRBJ2-7, is EPEVTQTPSHQVTQMGQEVILRCVPISNHLYFYWYRQILGQKVEFLVSFYNNEISEKSEIFDDQFSVERPDGSNFTLKIRSTKLEDSAMYFCASSSGQLLEQYFGPGTRLTVT.

This clone was detected a few times. The rearrangement uses TRBV6-1 and TRBJ2-7; the D gene is possibly TRBD1 (7 bases). This CDR3 contains 13 residues. CDR1 and CDR2 from the germline V gene are MNHNS and SASEGT. Deletions cut 7 bases from V and 4 bases from J, with 14 bases between. The CDR3 region is CASTRAGGYEQYF. The CDR3 DNA reads TGTGCCAGCACCCGGGCAGGGGGGTACGAGCAGTACTTC.

The CDR3 is CASSLRAGTGELFF. Here the CDR3 DNA reads TGTGCCAGCAGTTTGCGGGCCGGCACCGGGGAGCTGTTTTTT. This rearrangement joins TRBV28 to TRBJ2-2; D may be TRBD2 (5 bases). The CDR3 is 14 residues long. CDR1 is MDHEN and CDR2 is SYDVKM in the germline V gene. The germline V and J ends were trimmed by 3 bases and 4 bases, with 9 bases remaining between them.

This clone was found a few times. This rearrangement joins TRBV5-4 to TRBJ1-4; D is perhaps TRBD1 (5 bases). V lost 6 bases to trimming and J lost 3 bases, with 12 bases between them. The CDR3 length is 14 residues. Germline loops: CDR1 SGHNT, CDR2 YYREEE (reference sequence). The CDR3 DNA reads TGTGCCAGCACGTGGAGGGGATCTAATGAAAAACTGTTTTTT. It encodes CASTWRGSNEKLFF.

This clone has more than one count but fewer than ten. This rearrangement joins TRBV5-4 to TRBJ1-2; D is possibly TRBD1 (6 bases). In germline, CDR1 is SGHNT, CDR2 YYREEE (reference sequence). This CDR3 comprises 13 residues. V shed 4 bases and J shed 7 bases, with 14 bases lying between them. CDR3 nucleotide sequence: TGTGCCAGCAGCCCCGGACAGTGGAGTGGCTACACCTTC. Its translation is CASSPGQWSGYTF. The whole variable domain, filled in from reference TRBV5-4 and TRBJ1-2, reads ETGVTQSPTHLIKTRGQQVTLRCSSQSGHNTVSWYQQALGQGPQFIFQYYREEENGRGNFPPRFSGLQFPNYSSELNVNALELDDSALYLCASSPGQWSGYTFGSGTRLTVV.

Concerning this clone: In the same sample, other DNA sequences code for this CDR3. V usage is TRBV11-2 and J usage is TRBJ1-4; weak D call: TRBD1 (6 bases). The length of the CDR3 is 14 residues. Germline CDR1 SGHAT, CDR2 FQNNGV. Trimming pared 2 bases from V and 4 bases from J, leaving 8 bases between. The CDR3 DNA sequence: TGTGCCAGCAGCTTATCACAGGGTAATGAAAAACTGTTTTTT. Protein sequence: CASSLSQGNEKLFF. Together with reference TRBV11-2 and TRBJ1-4, the CDR3 gives the full variable domain: EAGVAQSPRYKIIEKRQSVAFWCNPISGHATLYWYQQILGQGPKLLIQFQNNGVVDDSQLPKDRFSAERLKGVDSTLKIQPAKLEDSAVYLCASSLSQGNEKLFFGSGTQLSVL.